This section outlines one TCR beta chain sequence together with its context. The antigen is not known. V dropped 3 bases and J dropped 3 bases, with 9 bases sitting between them. This CDR3 contains 13 residues. Germline V CDR1 and CDR2: KGHSH, LQKENI. Investigators reverse transcribed all isolated RNA, so they sequenced expressed TCRB transcripts. Sequencing was performed with immunoSEQ multiplex PCR; in TCRdb, only in-frame clones are kept and a portion is missing. The sample lists about 340,000 clones, approximately 8% occurring once. These data are taken from a study of beta chain features in type 1 diabetes. The study's findings and limits: All four CD4+ subsets from Type 1 diabetes patients carried moderately but significantly shorter TCRB CDR3s.

Sequenced sample: central memory CD4+ T cells from blood. This chain links TRBV18 with TRBJ2-7; D tentatively reads TRBD1 or TRBD2 (5 bases each). The clonotype originates from a woman under 30 in good health. The CDR3 is CASSPPGHYEQYF. The CDR3 nucleotides read TGTGCCAGCTCACCCCCGGGGCACTACGAGCAGTACTTC.